The clone carrying this T cell receptor (beta chain) was picked up many times. The antigen remains unidentified. These data are taken from a study of T-cell memory formation after mild COVID-19. Regarding the study as a whole: Clones contracting across day 15 to 85 had a balanced CD4/CD8 profile; later expanding clones leaned CD4+. Confirmation was lacking for SARS-CoV-2 specificity of second-wave clones that peaked on day 37.

TCRdb re-analysed the 5' RACE reads in MiXCR, keeping a single row per CDR3 protein. The table lists around 49,000 distinct CDR3 sequences, roughly a quarter of them singletons. The CDR3 runs 15 residues. From germline, CDR1 is MRHNA and CDR2 SNTAGT. Trimming cost V 2 bases and J 4 bases; bases outside gene matches: 5. The sequence derives from a man aged 18-30 years who had mild COVID-19 (a few samples of this study predate the infection). Cell type and time point are not known. V usage is TRBV6-4 and J usage is TRBJ2-1; the match to TRBD1 covers 7 bases. Sequenced sample: PBMCs or a T cell subset sorted from them (not recorded which). CDR3 sequence reads: CASSDTTGAYNEQFF. Here the CDR3 DNA reads TGTGCCAGCAGTGACACCACAGGGGCGTACAATGAGCAGTTCTTC.